The present T cell receptor beta chain was sequenced within a study of shared clonotypes between healthy human individuals. Whole-study findings and limits: Several donors held about 4.5% of naive CD4 clonotypes in common. In the sorted subsets, rarefaction showed sequencing was incomplete despite large depth.

In the case of this clone: No antigen is known for it.

V was cut by 5 bases and J by 5 bases, with 6 bases left in between. This CDR3 spans 12 amino acids. Germline V gene lookup returns CDR1 MGHRA and CDR2 YSYEKL. Cells designated naive CD8 were CD45RO-negative and were positively selected for CCR7, with terminally differentiated effector memory CD45RA+ cells excluded. This table comes from immunoSEQ multiplex PCR, and its TCRdb copy is limited to in-frame clones, with some not included. The data show about 2.1 million clones, around 95% seen once. Sequencing was carried out using naive CD8+ T cells from PBMCs. V is TRBV4-1 and J is TRBJ2-2; no clear D. The origin of this receptor is a man between 18 and 35 years old in good health. Some clones in this sample may be carry-over from other donors' samples. The CDR3: CASSYGTGELFF. The CDR3 coding sequence is TGCGCCAGCAGCTATGGGACCGGGGAGCTGTTTTTT.